This TCR beta chain was sequenced in a study of blood T cell repertoires in COVID-19. Using immunoSEQ multiplex PCR, the repertoire was profiled, and TCRdb retains in-frame clones only, with some absent. The profile shows about 140,000 clones, around four fifths of them singletons. This CDR3 comprises 12 residues. Per the germline V gene, CDR1 is MNHEY and CDR2 is SVGEGT. This clone was observed a few times. The junction does not match germline at one end; this may be a read error. The rearrangement uses TRBV6-2 or TRBV6-3 and TRBJ1-4, with 8 bases matching TRBD1. The sequence was collected from a woman aged 45-65 years who had recovered from COVID-19. Specimen: PBMCs or T cells enriched from blood (not recorded which). Written as DNA, the CDR3 is TGTGCCAGCAGTTTTTTAGGGGACAGGCCCGTTTTT. Protein: CASSFLGDRPVF.